This TCR beta chain was sequenced during a study of T cells in localized non-small cell lung cancer. Concerning this clone itself: Its specificity is unknown.

Produced via immunoSEQ multiplex PCR; TCRdb's table is partial and in-frame only. The data contain tens of thousands of clones, about 90% of them seen just once; the ten biggest clones take up less than 5%. Study outcomes and limitations: Adjacent uninvolved lung tissue had the highest T cell clonality, exceeding tumor. Longer overall survival was seen with higher T cell density measured in blood. The study detected a median roughly 56 of the top 100 tumor clones in adjacent lung.

The receptor was isolated from a woman aged 35-70 years with stage III lung adenocarcinoma. Sequences were derived from peripheral blood mononuclear cells, sampled before any cancer treatment.

CDR3 DNA sequence: TGTGCCAGCAGCTTAGCCCCGGGACCGATCCAAGAGACCCAGTACTTC. Protein sequence: CASSLAPGPIQETQYF. The gene calls are TRBV7-6 and TRBJ2-5; D is perhaps TRBD1 or TRBD2 (5 bases each). The CDR3 loop spans 16 amino acids. In germline, CDR1 is SGHVS, CDR2 FNYEAQ. V was cut by 0 bases and J by 1 base, with 12 bases left in between. Complete variable domain (other parts from reference TRBV7-6 and TRBJ2-5): GAGVSQSPRYKVTKRGQDVALRCDPISGHVSLYWYRQALGQGPEFLTYFNYEAQQDKSGLPNDRFSAERPEGSISTLTIQRTEQRDSAMYRCASSLAPGPIQETQYFGPGTRLLVL.